This paragraph covers one T cell receptor (beta chain) sequence. The clone's antigen remains unknown. Base qualities are missing; no much larger clone stands one base away. This sample is drawn from a study of cytomegalovirus exposure and HLA in healthy donors (dated by TCRdb to the late 2010s). Notes on the research overall: An earlier analysis of some 550 of the donors reported roughly 270 Gb of sequence data and roughly 100 million unique TCR beta sequences from 150 million to 200 million T cells. Several DR-DQ haplotypes were treated as single units for association and clustering because of strong linkage in the cohort. The T cell repertoires of some 700 subjects were profiled by immunosequencing and related to cytomegalovirus serostatus. A separate validation cohort of roughly 110 different subjects was used in addition to the approximately 700-subject first cohort. On average, 235,054 unique TCR beta nucleotide sequences were sequenced per donor among 398 genotyped donors of the cohort, with around 19% of those sequences being non-productive. To predict cytomegalovirus infection status, the study brought together high-throughput TCR immunosequencing, statistical association of individual TCRs with disease status, and machine learning. Typing coverage varied by locus: about 629-630 donors for A, B, C, DRB1 and DQB1; approximately 560 for DQA1; nearly 610 for DPA1; under 490 for DPB1. A later analysis re-analyzed previously published TCR beta repertoires from roughly 630 donors and added high-resolution HLA genotyping to study TCR occurrence patterns. A later genetic analysis used genome-wide SNP genotypes for about 60% of the roughly 670 donors, treating that subset as a discovery cohort. The study aimed to test whether cataloging public T cell receptors could reveal signatures of past pathogen exposure. An earlier analysis of 587 of the donors used high-throughput TCR beta sequencing to judge whether each TCR beta V gene segment behaved as functional or pseudogenic. An early release that covered 640 HLA-typed donors contained about 300 gigabases of sequencing data and 75 million to 100 million unique TCR sequences. HLA typing included class I and class II loci at four-digit resolution. Every discovery cohort repertoire had been produced on one sequencing platform. The later analysis used no new phenotypic data to find candidate immune exposures, relying instead on TCR beta sequences and their occurrence across donors. Of the approximately 400 genotyped donors, 80% to 90% were placed in the genetic ancestry cluster associated with self-reported Caucasian donors. Donor age, sex, ethnicity and CMV serostatus were compiled alongside the repertoire data.

Library construction relied on the immunoSEQ multiplex PCR assay. A mixture of 60 forward primers for TCR Vbeta segments and 13 reverse primers for TCR Jbeta segments was used in the multiplex PCR. A multiplex PCR assay on genomic DNA amplified the CDR3 region of rearranged TCR beta genes. The Illumina HiSeq System was used to sequence the amplified TCR beta libraries as 87-base-pair reads. The published analysis was carried out like this. Across the 670 or so repertoires, a later analysis counted tens of millions of unique TCR beta chains, roughly 11 million of which were shared by at least two donors. Raw reads were error-corrected and collapsed into unique sequences with a nearest-neighbor algorithm that merged closely related sequences to remove PCR and sequencing errors. To assign V, D and J gene segments, CDR3 sequences were aligned to IMGT reference sequences. Each retained sequence needed at least a six-nucleotide match to both a V gene segment and a J gene segment. A rearrangement counted as productive if the CDR3 had no stop codons and remained in frame with V and J, and every other rearrangement counted as non-productive. CDR3 was defined by IMGT convention, running from the second conserved V-encoded cysteine to the conserved J-encoded phenylalanine. Sequences without an unambiguous match to a single V gene segment were excluded from the earlier analysis of a few hundred of the donors. In an earlier analysis of some 590 of the donors, a V segment was called functional when productive rearrangements were above 56.7%, and segregating when the standard deviation between donors exceeded 5%. A statistical classification framework was built to diagnose cytomegalovirus status from the catalog of TCR beta chain sequences. In a later analysis, V and J genes were assigned by comparing TCR nucleotide sequences against IMGT/GENE-DB human TR gene sequences. Using the TCRdist pipeline, a later analysis assigned CDR3 sequences along with most-parsimonious VDJ recombination scenarios. In a later analysis, each TCR beta chain was defined by its CDR3 amino acid sequence together with its V-gene family, and reads without a unique V-gene family were excluded. As a way to deal with suspected cross-contamination and a sequencing artifact, a later analysis dropped nearly 600 nucleotide sequences that were highly shared and had low generation probability. A later analysis calculated a clonal expansion index for each public chain from normalized within-repertoire ranks of inferred template counts. A later analysis computed generation probabilities with a VDJ recombination model fitted to out-of-frame rearrangements, and checked the results against IGoR. In a later analysis, hypergeometric tests were used to score TCR-TCR, TCR-HLA and TCR-CMV co-occurrence, with a repertoire-size bias correction applied to TCR pairs. In a later analysis, false discovery rates were estimated by permuting HLA or CMV assignments 20 times. In a later analysis, co-occurring TCRs were grouped with DBSCAN, and TCRdist sequence similarity was added when clustering was performed within HLA-allele-positive subsets. Co-occurrence clustering excluded repertoires with fewer than 30,000 or more than 120,000 public chains, plus five with anomalous nucleotide sharing. The table comes from immuneACCESS by way of TCRdb, which keeps in-frame sequences with V and J called. Part of the clones is missing from these tables; in studies checked, under half for an unresolved V gene and the rest for unknown reasons. V, J and clone size are taken as reported in that table, and D and trimming were inferred from the DNA itself. This sample is represented by 150,000 to 200,000 clones; roughly 85% of them were singletons. The top ten clonotypes cover over 12% of the sample.

The CDR3 has 14 amino acids, counting the end cysteine and phenylalanine. This entry keeps only the CDR3 DNA: 42 bases, framed from base 1. CDR1 MNHEY and CDR2 SMNVEV are derived from the germline V gene (reference sequence). V is clipped by 6 bases and J by 2 bases, and the sequence between their germline boundaries is 13 bases long. The cohort was made up of 666 healthy bone marrow donors. Cohort members were all nominally healthy when sampled, although unrecorded immune exposures were likely present. The donor tested CMV seropositive and was one of the 289 seropositive cohort members. A peripheral blood sample was collected from each donor, and TCR beta sequencing was performed on peripheral blood mononuclear cells. Genomic DNA extraction from the blood cell samples was performed with the Qiagen DNeasy Blood Extraction Kit. General findings and caveats noted by the study authors: Assigning TCR associations to individual alleles was difficult when HLA alleles, especially DR and DQ, strongly co-occurred. Roughly uniform sequencing depth across donors was assumed in presence/absence analyses, although this assumption may not hold. In a later analysis, HLA-associated TCR beta chains showed more clonal expansion and lower generation probabilities than non-associated chains that were equally common. Because some donors lacked HLA typing at each locus, the association tests relied only on the typed subset. The study listed around 160 TCR beta chains as associated with cytomegalovirus. Some IMGT-functional V segments, including TRBV6-2 and TRBV6-3, could not be distinguished by the 87-base-pair reads and were therefore excluded. Broadly in line with IMGT annotations, most TCR beta V segments showed up in productive rearrangements about 87% or about 30% of the time in an earlier analysis of 450 to 600 of the donors. For the cohort, immune exposure information was limited to CMV serostatus. In a later analysis, most CMV-associated TCR beta chains were found to appear HLA-restricted, with HLA associations seemingly driven largely by CMV exposure. A further reported finding was that TCR beta sequences accurately predicted the HLA-A and HLA-B alleles for most subjects in the first cohort. An association between a missense DCLRE1C variant and V-gene and J-gene trimming of TCR beta chains was found in a later genetic analysis and replicated in an independent cohort. In both the original and validation cohorts, the classifier was reported to diagnose cytomegalovirus status with high specificity and sensitivity. According to a later genetic analysis, donors in an Asian-associated ancestry cluster had fewer N-insertions in productive TCRs than the approximately 610-donor mean. Most TCR sequences were seen in very few donors, while some public TCRs were found in many individuals. Correlated functional status among segregating V segments might reflect linkage disequilibrium, but an unknown experimental factor could not be ruled out. A few of the identified cytomegalovirus-associated TCR beta chains were confirmed in vitro to be specific for cytomegalovirus antigens. In a later analysis, several top co-occurrence clusters were reported to appear linked to parvovirus B19, influenza, CMV and Epstein-Barr virus. Only TCR beta chains were sequenced in this cohort, and the absence of alpha or paired-chain data limited detectable features. Specific HLA alleles were associated with over 15,000 TCR beta sequences at a false discovery rate of 0.05 in a later analysis. A group of highly shared sequence variants was considered likely to be a technical artifact of the sequencing pipeline. The authors suggested that the approach could potentially be generalized to other disease states and immunological phenotypes. In a later analysis, TCR association rates were found to vary across HLA loci, with the most associated TCRs seen for DRB1 alleles and the fewest for HLA-C alleles. The earlier analysis of fewer than 750 of the donors excluded fewer than 20 rarely observed V segments, including chromosome 9 orphons, because counts were too low.

Sequenced: PBMCs. The clonotype was recovered from a man aged 45 to 65 in good health and CMV-seropositive. The chain joins TRBV27 to TRBJ1-2, with no confident D gene call. For the CDR3, the sequence is CASSSAAPNYGYTF. The DNA is as follows: TGTGCCAGCAGCTCCGCCGCGCCCAACTATGGCTACACCTTC.